A single sample is the source of the 20 T cell receptor beta chains below, sequenced in a study of shared clonotypes between healthy human individuals. TCRdb's copy holds only in-frame clones and misses some; the assay was immunoSEQ multiplex PCR. Among about 580,000 clones listed, roughly 98% were seen once. As defined, naive CD8 cells were CD45RO-negative and positively selected for CCR7, with terminally differentiated effector memory CD45RA+ cells excluded. The source material was naive CD8+ T cells sorted from blood. Receptor source: a man aged 25 to 40 in good health.

The chain has TRBV27 and TRBJ1-2; possible D gene TRBD1, 5 bases. The ends were cut back, 2 bases at V and 3 bases at J, with 10 bases in the middle. Germline V gene data show CDR1 as MNHEY and CDR2 as SMNVEV (reference sequence). CDR3 size: 14 residues. The CDR3 reads CASSLKGVDYGYTF. As DNA, the CDR3 is TGTGCCAGCAGTTTAAAAGGGGTGGACTATGGCTACACCTTC.

The chain uses TRBV27 and TRBJ2-2, with D possibly matching TRBD1 (6 bases). Germline V gene lookup returns CDR1 MNHEY and CDR2 SMNVEV (reference sequence). V was clipped by 9 bases and J by 0 bases, with 8 bases between them. The CDR3 is made up of 13 amino acids. As DNA, the CDR3 is TGTGCCAGTGGGACACCGAACACCGGGGAGCTGTTTTTT. Its translation: CASGTPNTGELFF.

The table lists this clone with a count of one. The chain joins TRBV29-1 to TRBJ2-1; 11 bases fit TRBD2. This CDR3 has 13 amino acids. Germline trimming cut 4 bases from V and 8 bases from J; bases unmatched to any gene: 4. Per the germline V gene, CDR1 is SQVTM and CDR2 is ANQGSEA. CDR3 in DNA: TGCAGCGTTGCAACTAGCGGGAGCGATGAGCAGTTCTTC. Translation: CSVATSGSDEQFF.

This chain connects TRBV15 to TRBJ2-1; 7 bases fit TRBD1. V lost 1 base and J lost 8; bases outside the gene matches: 11. CDR1 and CDR2 (germline): LNHNV, YYDKDF (reference sequence). The CDR3 length is 16 residues. CDR3 protein: CATSRGQGDPRDEQFF. In DNA, the CDR3 is TGTGCCACCAGCAGAGGCCAGGGGGACCCGCGCGATGAGCAGTTCTTC.

V gene TRBV7-2 combines with J gene TRBJ2-7; D is possibly TRBD2 (5 bases). The CDR3 has 16 residues. Germline assignment: CDR1 SGHTA and CDR2 FQGNSA. Trimming left V 3 bases short and J 0 bases short, with 15 bases between. The CDR3: CASSFSPRGSSYEQYF. CDR3 in DNA: TGTGCCAGCAGCTTTAGCCCTAGAGGGAGCTCCTACGAGCAGTACTTC. The entire variable domain, with the rest obtained from reference TRBV7-2 and TRBJ2-7, is as follows: GAGVSQSPSNKVTEKGKDVELRCDPISGHTALYWYRQSLGQGLEFLIYFQGNSAPDKSGLPSDRFSAERTGGSVSTLTIQRTQQEDSAVYLCASSFSPRGSSYEQYFGPGTRLTVT.

The chain carries TRBV15 and TRBJ2-3; no clear D. The V end lost 1 base, the J end lost 4 bases, and 12 bases lay between the germline ends. This CDR3 region has 15 residues. The germline gives CDR1 LNHNV, CDR2 YYDKDF (reference sequence). The CDR3 DNA sequence: TGTGCCACCAGCAGAGTCCGAGACTGGGCAGATACGCAGTATTTT. Its protein product is CATSRVRDWADTQYF.

This clone was observed once. The chain joins TRBV5-5 to TRBJ1-4; D is perhaps TRBD1 (6 bases). V was trimmed by 0 bases and J by 4 bases, leaving 13 bases between them. The CDR3 runs to 16 residues. Germline CDR1 reads SGHKS; CDR2 reads YYEKEE (reference sequence). The CDR3 sequence: CASSLEGRTVNEKLFF. Written as DNA, the CDR3 is TGTGCCAGCAGCTTGGAAGGTCGGACAGTTAATGAAAAACTGTTTTTT.

The chain is built from TRBV9 and TRBJ2-5; 7 bases are a match to TRBD2. The CDR3 is 16 amino acids. With V trimmed by 6 bases and J by 4 bases, 15 bases remained unmatched. Per germline, CDR1 SGDLS and CDR2 YYNGEE. The chain's CDR3 is CASTSRVGGSVETQYF. Written as DNA, the CDR3 is TGTGCCAGCACCTCCCGAGTTGGCGGGAGCGTAGAGACCCAGTACTTC. The entire variable domain, with the rest obtained from reference TRBV9 and TRBJ2-5, is as follows: DSGVTQTPKHLITATGQRVTLRCSPRSGDLSVYWYQQSLDQGLQFLIQYYNGEERAKGNILERFSAQQFPDLHSELNLSSLELGDSALYFCASTSRVGGSVETQYFGPGTRLLVL.

V gene TRBV7-9 combines with J gene TRBJ2-7; D possibly matches TRBD1 or TRBD2 (5 bases each). The germline CDR1 and CDR2 sequences are SEHNR and FQNEAQ (reference sequence). The germline V and J ends were trimmed by 0 bases and 4 bases, with 10 bases remaining between them. The CDR3 sequence is 14 residues long. The CDR3 DNA sequence: TGTGCCAGCAGCTTAGCTGGGACCGTTTACGAGCAGTACTTC. As protein: CASSLAGTVYEQYF. Together with reference TRBV7-9 and TRBJ2-7, the CDR3 gives the full variable domain: DTGVSQNPRHKITKRGQNVTFRCDPISEHNRLYWYRQTLGQGPEFLTYFQNEAQLEKSRLLSDRFSAERPKGSFSTLEIQRTEQGDSAMYLCASSLAGTVYEQYFGPGTRLTVT.

Details on this clone: Within the sample, other DNA sequences also encode this same CDR3. The V gene is TRBV19, the J gene TRBJ1-1, with TRBD1 as a possible D gene (5 bases). Germline-derived CDR1 and CDR2 are LNHDA and SQIVND (reference sequence). The CDR3 length is 13 residues. V lost 1 base to trimming and J lost 4 bases, with 7 bases between them. The CDR3 region is CASSIVGGTEAFF. The CDR3 nucleotides are TGTGCCAGTAGTATAGTGGGGGGCACTGAAGCTTTCTTT.

V gene TRBV29-1 combines with J gene TRBJ2-3; the D call may be TRBD1 or TRBD2 (6 bases each). This CDR3 has 13 residues. Per the germline V gene, CDR1 is SQVTM and CDR2 is ANQGSEA. V gave up 7 bases and J gave up 2 bases, with 13 bases separating them. The DNA of the CDR3 is TGCAGCGGCAGACAGGACTACACAGATACGCAGTATTTT. Translating it yields CSGRQDYTDTQYF.

The chain carries TRBV7-8 and TRBJ2-7; TRBD1 is a possible D gene (5 bases). The CDR3 extends over 15 amino acids. V lost 1 base and J 4 bases, leaving 14 bases between the germline ends. Germline CDR1 SGHVS, CDR2 FQNEAQ. This CDR3 is CASSLEGYSLYEQYF. The CDR3 DNA follows: TGTGCCAGCAGCTTAGAGGGGTACTCCCTTTACGAGCAGTACTTC.

This chain links TRBV29-1 with TRBJ2-1; 12 bases map to TRBD2. The CDR3 has 14 residues. J gave up 9 bases and V 4 bases, and 7 bases lay outside the gene matches. Germline values: CDR1 SQVTM, CDR2 ANQGSEA. Here the CDR3 DNA reads TGCAGCGTTGGAGGGGCTAGCGGGAGGGGTGAGCAGTTCTTC. This gives the protein CSVGGASGRGEQFF.

The gene calls are TRBV30 and TRBJ2-7; perhaps D is TRBD1 or TRBD2 (5 bases each). The CDR3 runs to 16 residues. Trimming left V 2 bases short and J 3 bases short, with 20 bases between. Germline V lookup: CDR1 GTSNPN, CDR2 SVGIG (reference sequence). CDR3 sequence (DNA): TGTGCCTGGAGTTCAACGAGGGGTGTCCTAGGCTACGAGCAGTACTTC. Translation: CAWSSTRGVLGYEQYF.

This clone was counted a single time. This chain joins TRBV27 and TRBJ2-7; no definite D call. The CDR3 runs to 13 residues. V was shortened by 5 bases and J by 2 bases, with 10 bases between the two germline ends. CDR1 is MNHEY and CDR2 is SMNVEV in the germline V gene (reference sequence). DNA of the CDR3: TGTGCCAGCAGTCCCGGGTTTCCCTACGAGCAGTACTTC. It specifies CASSPGFPYEQYF.

The chain joins TRBV30 to TRBJ1-5; D is perhaps TRBD1 (6 bases). The CDR3 is 14 amino acids. Trimming cost V 5 bases and J 6 bases, with 17 bases left between them. Germline lookup yields CDR1 GTSNPN and CDR2 SVGIG (reference sequence). The DNA of the CDR3 is TGTGCCTGGGGGGGCACCGGGTTTGCTCAGCCCCAGCATTTT. Translating it yields CAWGGTGFAQPQHF.

The CDR3 loop is CSVEDAGLVNTGELFF. CDR3 sequence (DNA): TGCAGCGTTGAAGATGCGGGACTCGTTAACACCGGGGAGCTGTTTTTT. This chain connects TRBV29-1 to TRBJ2-2; D perhaps matches TRBD2 (6 bases). Trimming took 0 bases from V and 2 from J, leaving 13 bases between them. The CDR3 is 16 amino acids. In germline, CDR1 is SQVTM, CDR2 ANQGSEA.

The V gene is TRBV9, the J gene TRBJ1-1; D call uncertain. The V and J ends lost 0 bases and 6 bases respectively, with 9 bases between them. The CDR3 is 13 amino acids. The germline V gene encodes CDR1 SGDLS and CDR2 YYNGEE. The CDR3 region is CASSVGLGSEAFF. CDR3 bases: TGTGCCAGCAGCGTAGGTCTCGGCTCTGAAGCTTTCTTT. Combining the CDR3 with reference TRBV9 and TRBJ1-1 gives the whole variable domain DSGVTQTPKHLITATGQRVTLRCSPRSGDLSVYWYQQSLDQGLQFLIQYYNGEERAKGNILERFSAQQFPDLHSELNLSSLELGDSALYFCASSVGLGSEAFFGQGTRLTVV.

The V and J genes are TRBV18 and TRBJ1-5; perhaps TRBD1 as D (5 bases). Trimming cost V 3 bases and J 4 bases, with 7 bases left between them. Germline V lookup: CDR1 KGHSH, CDR2 LQKENI. The CDR3 totals 13 residues. CDR3: CASSPTENQPQHF. The CDR3 DNA sequence: TGTGCCAGCTCACCGACAGAGAATCAGCCCCAGCATTTT.

The chain has TRBV27 and TRBJ2-3; no firm D call. Germline CDR1 MNHEY, CDR2 SMNVEV (reference sequence). The CDR3 spans 12 residues. V lost 3 bases to trimming and J lost 7 bases, with 8 bases between them. The CDR3 region is CASSLGPHTQYF. The DNA for the CDR3 is TGTGCCAGCAGTTTGGGCCCCCATACGCAGTATTTT.